These 7 T cell receptor beta chains share one sample of origin, sequenced in a study of blood T cell repertoires in COVID-19. Measured with immunoSEQ multiplex PCR; TCRdb has only the in-frame clones, and not every one. This table holds over 250,000 clones, 70% to 90% found once. Material for sequencing was peripheral blood. The receptors originated from a woman aged 65 to 85 with acute or convalescent COVID-19.

The gene calls are TRBV29-1 and TRBJ1-1; no clear D gene. V gave up 7 bases and J gave up 1 base, with 13 bases separating them. This CDR3 comprises 13 residues. The germline V gene has CDR1 SQVTM and CDR2 ANQGSEA. CDR3 protein: CSAGGLTNTEAFF. The DNA of the CDR3 is TGCAGCGCTGGCGGGCTTACGAACACTGAAGCTTTCTTT.

The chain is built from TRBV5-1 and TRBJ2-1; D remains ambiguous. V shed 2 bases and J shed 8 bases, with 8 bases lying between them. Germline loops: CDR1 SGHRS, CDR2 YFSETQ. There are 12 residues in the CDR3. The CDR3: CASSFPSDEQFF. The CDR3 DNA follows: TGCGCCAGCAGCTTCCCGTCCGATGAGCAGTTCTTC.

This chain joins TRBV7-3 and TRBJ2-1, with 9 bases aligning to TRBD1. The CDR3 sequence is 15 residues long. Per germline, CDR1 SGHTA and CDR2 FQGTGA. The junction had 4 bases not matched to a gene; V was cut back by 2 bases and J by 5 bases. CDR3 DNA sequence: TGTGCCAGCAGCTTAGGGACAGGGAGGCACAATGAGCAGTTCTTC. Translating gives CASSLGTGRHNEQFF.

This chain joins TRBV7-2 and TRBJ2-7, with D unclear. Trimming cost V 5 bases and J 4 bases, with 15 bases left between them. Germline V lookup: CDR1 SGHTA, CDR2 FQGNSA. This CDR3 contains 14 residues. CDR3: CASSIRVPLYEQYF. For the CDR3, the DNA is TGTGCCAGCAGCATCCGGGTCCCCCTGTACGAGCAGTACTTC. The full variable domain, completed using reference TRBV7-2 and TRBJ2-7, is GAGVSQSPSNKVTEKGKDVELRCDPISGHTALYWYRQSLGQGLEFLIYFQGNSAPDKSGLPSDRFSAERTGGSVSTLTIQRTQQEDSAVYLCASSIRVPLYEQYFGPGTRLTVT.

The V call is TRBV2, the J call TRBJ1-1; 7 positions agree with TRBD1. The germline V gene has CDR1 SNHLY and CDR2 FYNNEI. The CDR3 is made up of 13 amino acids. Trimming cost V 7 bases and J 4 bases; bases outside gene matches: 6. CDR3: CASTEQGSTEAFF. As DNA, the CDR3 is TGTGCCAGCACAGAACAGGGGAGCACTGAAGCTTTCTTT. The full variable domain, rest sourced from reference TRBV2 and TRBJ1-1, is EPEVTQTPSHQVTQMGQEVILRCVPISNHLYFYWYRQILGQKVEFLVSFYNNEISEKSEIFDDQFSVERPDGSNFTLKIRSTKLEDSAMYFCASTEQGSTEAFFGQGTRLTVV.

The chain is built from TRBV19 and TRBJ1-5; perhaps TRBD1 as D (6 bases). The ends were cut back, 1 base at V and 4 bases at J, with 8 bases in the middle. The CDR3 extends over 14 amino acids. Germline CDR1 LNHDA, CDR2 SQIVND (reference sequence). The CDR3 DNA sequence: TGTGCCAGTAGTATAGCGACAGGTAATCAGCCCCAGCATTTT. Translation gives CASSIATGNQPQHF.

The chain carries TRBV18 and TRBJ1-2, with TRBD1 matching over 9 bases. Germline assignment: CDR1 KGHSH and CDR2 LQKENI. The J segment lost 6 bases and the V segment lost 3 bases, leaving 5 bases of the junction unmatched. The CDR3 runs to 14 residues. CDR3 nucleotides: TGTGCCAGCTCACCGGAACAGGGGGCCGATGGCTACACCTTC. This gives the protein CASSPEQGADGYTF.